Listed here are 29 T cell receptor beta chains from one sample, sequenced in a study of monozygotic twins with cystic fibrosis. Measured with immunoSEQ multiplex PCR; TCRdb has only the in-frame clones, and not every one. The sample carries 15,000 to 20,000 clones, around 97% recorded once. Material: blood. Receptor source: a girl aged 2 to 10 with cystic fibrosis.

V and J are TRBV15 and TRBJ2-6; D uncertain. Germline V CDR1 and CDR2: LNHNV, YYDKDF (reference sequence). V was cut by 1 base and J by 2 bases, with 9 bases left in between. The CDR3 is 16 amino acids. The DNA for the CDR3 is TGTGCCACCAGCAGAGCTGTGGGAACTGGGGCCAACGTCCTGACTTTC. This encodes CATSRAVGTGANVLTF.

This sequence joins TRBV2 and TRBJ1-4, with TRBD1 identical over 8 bases. Trimming took 6 bases from V and 7 from J; bases not matched to a gene: 7. This CDR3 is built from 14 residues. Germline V CDR1 and CDR2: SNHLY, FYNNEI. The CDR3 DNA is TGTGCCAGCAGCCGCGGACAGGGTGGTGAAAAACTGTTTTTT. This encodes CASSRGQGGEKLFF.

The rearrangement uses TRBV2 and TRBJ2-3; D is ambiguous. The CDR3 spans 13 residues. CDR1 is SNHLY and CDR2 is FYNNEI in the germline V gene. Trimming took off 5 bases at V and 7 bases at J, with 13 bases between the two ends. Written as DNA, the CDR3 is TGTGCCAGCAGTCCCGAGACTCGAAATACGCAGTATTTT. Its protein is CASSPETRNTQYF.

This sequence joins TRBV9 and TRBJ1-3; perhaps TRBD1 as D (5 bases). CDR1 and CDR2 (germline): SGDLS, YYNGEE. V was pared by 4 bases and J by 11 bases, with 10 bases between. CDR3 length: 11 amino acids. The CDR3 bases are TGTGCCAGCAGCCCGGGGGGTGCCATATATTTT. Protein sequence: CASSPGGAIYF.

This clone was recorded only once. The chain has TRBV2 and TRBJ2-7; D unclear. The length of the CDR3 is 14 residues. The germline V gene has CDR1 SNHLY and CDR2 FYNNEI. Trimming cost V 1 base and J 3 bases, with 10 bases left between them. The CDR3 region has the DNA TGTGCCAGCAGTGAAGGGGCGATAGACTACGAGCAGTACTTC. Translated: CASSEGAIDYEQYF.

V gene TRBV15 combines with J gene TRBJ1-1, with a possible D match to TRBD1 (5 bases). Germline lookup yields CDR1 LNHNV and CDR2 YYDKDF (reference sequence). Trimming pared 2 bases from V and 9 bases from J, leaving 13 bases between. The CDR3 runs to 13 residues. The CDR3 here is CATSRTGFSQAFF. As DNA, the CDR3 is TGTGCCACCAGCAGAACAGGTTTCAGCCAAGCTTTCTTT.

The J gene is TRBJ2-7, the V gene TRBV27, with 7 positions matching TRBD1. Trimming took 2 bases from V and 3 from J; bases not matched to a gene: 4. The CDR3 covers 14 residues. CDR1 and CDR2 (germline): MNHEY, SMNVEV (reference sequence). For the CDR3, the DNA is TGTGCCAGCAGTTTACAGGGGGTAGGCTACGAGCAGTACTTC. It is translated as CASSLQGVGYEQYF.

V and J are TRBV11-3 and TRBJ2-5; D is perhaps TRBD2 (5 bases). In germline, CDR1 is SGHNT, CDR2 YENEEA. The CDR3 is made up of 13 amino acids. Trimming pared 1 base from V and 5 bases from J, leaving 8 bases between. CDR3 loop: CASSLAGLETQYF. The CDR3 DNA is TGTGCCAGCAGCTTAGCGGGGTTGGAGACCCAGTACTTC.

The chain recombines TRBV7-9 with TRBJ1-5; no definite D call. CDR3 size: 15 residues. Germline CDR1 SEHNR, CDR2 FQNEAQ (reference sequence). With 4 bases removed from V and 2 bases from J, the gap between germline ends came to 12 bases. CDR3 in amino acids: CASSSPREGNQPQHF. DNA of the CDR3: TGTGCCAGCAGCTCACCTAGGGAAGGCAATCAGCCCCAGCATTTT.

The chain recombines TRBV9 with TRBJ1-4; D is perhaps TRBD1 (6 bases). The germline V and J ends were trimmed by 4 bases and 7 bases, with 17 bases remaining between them. The CDR3 length is 15 residues. Germline lookup yields CDR1 SGDLS and CDR2 YYNGEE. CDR3 in amino acids: CASSSPQGVGEKLFF. CDR3 coding DNA: TGTGCCAGCAGCTCACCACAGGGAGTAGGTGAAAAACTGTTTTTT.

The chain links TRBV2 to TRBJ1-1; 12 positions match TRBD1. This CDR3 has 12 amino acids. Per germline, CDR1 SNHLY and CDR2 FYNNEI. The V and J ends lost 5 bases and 11 bases, in that order; junction bases with no gene match: 3. The CDR3 bases are TGTGCCAGCAGTAGGGACAGGGGGCACGCTTTCTTT. This gives the protein CASSRDRGHAFF.

This chain joins TRBV2 and TRBJ2-1, with unresolved D. The V gene's germline CDR1 is SNHLY and CDR2 FYNNEI. V lost 8 bases and J 9 bases, leaving 11 bases between the germline ends. The CDR3 loop spans 11 amino acids. The CDR3 here is CASSPVAEQFF. CDR3 DNA sequence: TGTGCCAGCTCTCCCGTGGCTGAGCAGTTCTTC.

The chain combines TRBV15 with TRBJ2-1; TRBD2 aligns across 9 bases. From germline, CDR1 is LNHNV and CDR2 YYDKDF (reference sequence). The V and J ends lost 6 bases and 4 bases, in that order; junction bases with no gene match: 7. CDR3 length equals 15 residues. The CDR3 loop reads CATSAVAGAYNEQFF. The CDR3 coding sequence is TGTGCCACCAGTGCAGTAGCGGGGGCATACAATGAGCAGTTCTTC.

The chain links TRBV19 to TRBJ1-1; tentatively, D is TRBD1 (5 bases). Trimming took off 8 bases at V and 0 bases at J, with 10 bases between the two ends. This CDR3 is built from 13 residues. Germline values: CDR1 LNHDA, CDR2 SQIVND (reference sequence). The CDR3 DNA reads as TGTGCCAGTCAAGGGGTCCTGAACACTGAAGCTTTCTTT. It encodes CASQGVLNTEAFF.

The CDR3 DNA follows: TGTGCCAGCAGCTTAGGGGTAGGGATCCGGGATGGCTACACCTTC. Translating gives CASSLGVGIRDGYTF. V usage is TRBV7-9 and J usage is TRBJ1-2, with no clear D. The germline V gene has CDR1 SEHNR and CDR2 FQNEAQ (reference sequence). The CDR3 length is 15 residues. Between the trimmed V and J ends, which lost 1 base and 6 bases, there was a span of 15 bases.

The V gene is TRBV2, the J gene TRBJ1-5; 8 nucleotides line up with TRBD1. The germline gives CDR1 SNHLY, CDR2 FYNNEI. V gave up 6 bases and J gave up 4 bases; unmatched junction bases: 8. The CDR3 has 15 amino acids. In DNA form, the CDR3 reads TGTGCCAGCAGCGCCGACAGGGGCCGGAATCAGCCCCAGCATTTT. It codes for CASSADRGRNQPQHF.

This chain uses TRBV4-3 with TRBJ1-2, with D perhaps TRBD1 (6 bases). Looked up from germline, CDR1 is LGHNA and CDR2 is YSLEER. There are 16 residues in the CDR3. Trimming left V 0 bases short and J 3 bases short, with 14 bases between. The CDR3 loop reads CASSQDPRTDYYGYTF. The DNA of the CDR3 is TGCGCCAGCAGCCAAGATCCCCGGACAGATTACTATGGCTACACCTTC.

This chain links TRBV5-4 with TRBJ2-1; 12 bases are a match to TRBD2. Germline V gives CDR1 SGHNT, CDR2 YYREEE (reference sequence). J lost 7 bases, V lost 4 bases, and 3 bases had no gene match. The CDR3 has 14 amino acids. DNA for the CDR3: TGTGCCAGCAGCCTAGCGGGGGGGCGGAATGAGCAGTTCTTC. Protein: CASSLAGGRNEQFF.

The chain employs TRBV27 and TRBJ2-1, with TRBD2 matching 7 bases. The CDR3 runs 15 residues. The germline CDR1 and CDR2 sequences are MNHEY and SMNVEV (reference sequence). V was clipped by 1 base and J by 6 bases; unmatched bases: 6. The CDR3 DNA sequence: TGTGCCAGCAGTTTATGGCGGGGGTTCTTCAATGAGCAGTTCTTC. It codes for CASSLWRGFFNEQFF.

The chain couples TRBV10-3 to TRBJ2-1, with 12 bases lining up with TRBD2. With V trimmed by 4 bases and J by 3 bases, 1 base remained unmatched. This CDR3 is built from 15 residues. Germline V CDR1 and CDR2: ENHRY, SYGVKD. This CDR3 reads CAISGTSGNYNEQFF. CDR3 DNA: TGTGCCATCAGTGGGACTAGCGGGAACTACAATGAGCAGTTCTTC.

The chain carries TRBV27 and TRBJ1-2; TRBD1 might be the D (5 bases). V gave up 5 bases and J gave up 2 bases, with 15 bases separating them. Germline V CDR1 and CDR2: MNHEY, SMNVEV (reference sequence). The CDR3 runs 15 residues. Here the CDR3 reads CASSVAGTANYGYTF. The CDR3 nucleotides are TGTGCCAGCAGTGTTGCTGGGACCGCGAACTATGGCTACACCTTC.

The chain is built from TRBV30 and TRBJ2-5; D not resolved. Germline V CDR1 and CDR2: GTSNPN, SVGIG (reference sequence). Trimming pared 1 base from V and 11 bases from J, leaving 20 bases between. This CDR3 is 14 amino acids long. The DNA for the CDR3 is TGTGCCTGGAGTGACCCACCTGGTGTTTTTGAGCAGTACTTC. This encodes CAWSDPPGVFEQYF.

The J gene is TRBJ1-6, the V gene TRBV27, with D possibly TRBD1 on 5 matching bases. The CDR3 is 17 amino acids. Germline V gives CDR1 MNHEY, CDR2 SMNVEV (reference sequence). Trimming cost V 7 bases and J 4 bases, with 20 bases left between them. The CDR3 region is CASTEFRPDNYNSPLHF. DNA for the CDR3: TGTGCCAGCACCGAATTTAGGCCGGACAATTATAATTCACCCCTCCACTTT.

The J gene is TRBJ1-5, the V gene TRBV6-4; TRBD1 agrees at 10 bases. This CDR3 contains 16 residues. The V segment lost 8 bases and the J segment 3 bases; nucleotides outside the gene matches: 10. CDR1 is MRHNA and CDR2 is SNTAGT in the germline V gene. The CDR3 protein is CASGPGQGTINQPQHF. For the CDR3, the DNA is TGTGCCAGCGGGCCGGGACAGGGGACCATCAATCAGCCCCAGCATTTT.

This clone appeared once. This chain joins TRBV7-2 and TRBJ2-7, with 11 bases that match TRBD1. The CDR3 is 14 amino acids. V was clipped by 5 bases and J by 7 bases; unmatched bases: 7. Germline-derived CDR1 and CDR2 are SGHTA and FQGNSA. CDR3 amino acids: CASSTGTGGREQYF. As DNA, the CDR3 is TGTGCCAGCAGCACTGGGACAGGGGGGAGGGAGCAGTACTTC.

The chain has TRBV6-5 and TRBJ1-1; a possible D gene is TRBD1 (5 bases). V was cut by 6 bases and J by 2 bases, with 13 bases left in between. CDR3 length equals 14 residues. CDR1 is MNHEY and CDR2 is SVGAGI in the germline V gene. Here the CDR3 reads CASRDQGFNTEAFF. The CDR3 nucleotides are TGTGCCAGCAGGGACCAGGGCTTTAACACTGAAGCTTTCTTT.

The V gene is TRBV7-9, the J gene TRBJ2-5; tentatively, D is TRBD1 (5 bases). Deletions cut 5 bases from V and 5 bases from J, with 9 bases between. The CDR3 spans 12 residues. Germline V CDR1 and CDR2: SEHNR, FQNEAQ (reference sequence). The CDR3 region is CASSPAGETQYF. The CDR3 DNA reads TGTGCCAGCAGCCCCGCAGGGGAGACCCAGTACTTC.

This rearrangement joins TRBV5-1 to TRBJ2-5; tentative D call: TRBD1 (5 bases). CDR1 and CDR2 from the germline V gene are SGHRS and YFSETQ. The CDR3 runs 14 residues. V was pared by 1 base and J by 3 bases, with 10 bases between. The CDR3: CASSLRQTEETQYF. CDR3 coding DNA: TGCGCCAGCAGCTTGCGTCAGACAGAAGAGACCCAGTACTTC.

This clone was picked up a small number of times. The V call is TRBV7-9, the J call TRBJ2-2; maybe TRBD2 (5 bases). CDR1 is SEHNR and CDR2 is FQNEAQ in the germline V gene (reference sequence). The CDR3 loop spans 15 amino acids. Written as DNA, the CDR3 is TGTGCTCCGACGAGGGCAGGCCCTAACACCGGGGAGCTGTTTTTT. Protein sequence: CAPTRAGPNTGELFF.